The 23 T cell receptor beta chains in this list originate from one sample, sequenced in a study of blood T cells in healthy people across ages. A second PCR of about 7 to 11 cycles used a sample-barcoded 5' primer and a J-beta primer mix. TCRdb reprocessed the 5' RACE reads with MiXCR, giving one entry per CDR3 protein. This table has roughly 2 million distinct CDR3 sequences, about 49% appearing once. The sequencing sample was made of blood. These receptors all stem from a woman in her thirties or forties in good health.

This clonotype was recorded a few times. This chain uses TRBV29-1 with TRBJ2-1, with 12 bases lining up with TRBD2. The CDR3 totals 14 residues. V was pared by 2 bases and J by 9 bases, with 5 bases of the junction left unmatched. The germline V gene encodes CDR1 SQVTM and CDR2 ANQGSEA. CDR3 DNA sequence: TGCAGCGTTGAACCTAGCGGGGGGGTAGGTGAGCAGTTCTTC. This encodes CSVEPSGGVGEQFF.

The genes are TRBV20-1 and TRBJ2-5; TRBD2 matches at 10 bases. This CDR3 is 16 amino acids long. Germline assignment: CDR1 DFQATT and CDR2 SNEGSKA (reference sequence). Germline trimming cut 0 bases from V and 8 bases from J; bases unmatched to any gene: 12. For the CDR3, the DNA is TGCAGTGCTAGAGACGGCTCAGCGGGGGGGCCCAACACCCAGTACTTC. It codes for CSARDGSAGGPNTQYF.

The rearrangement joins TRBV25-1 to TRBJ1-2; 10 bases fit TRBD1. After removal of 6 bases from V and 6 bases from J, the junction contained 10 bases not matched to a gene. The CDR3 runs 15 residues. Germline V gene data show CDR1 as MGHDK and CDR2 as SYGVNS. The CDR3 bases are TGTGCCAGCAGCGAACCCTTTGGGACAGGGGATGGCTACACCTTC. Its translation is CASSEPFGTGDGYTF.

The genes are TRBV20-1 and TRBJ1-2; D is uncertain. This CDR3 has 12 residues. Germline-derived CDR1 and CDR2 are DFQATT and SNEGSKA (reference sequence). Between the trimmed V and J ends, which lost 2 bases and 7 bases, there was a span of 11 bases. CDR3 bases: TGCAGTGCTAGACTCCAGGTGTCTGGCTACACCTTC. It codes for CSARLQVSGYTF.

This clonotype came up once. The junction departs from the called germline gene at one end, perhaps through a read error. The chain is built from TRBV7-2 and TRBJ2-4, with 7 bases matching TRBD1. Germline lookup yields CDR1 SGHTA and CDR2 FQGNSA. This CDR3 is built from 14 residues. The CDR3 reads CACSLDSPTGWQYF. In nucleotides, the CDR3 is TGTGCCTGCAGCTTAGATAGCCCGACAGGGTGGCAGTACTTC.

The chain links TRBV7-2 to TRBJ2-1; D is possibly TRBD2 (6 bases). The ends were cut back, 10 bases at V and 4 bases at J, with 20 bases in the middle. CDR3 size: 15 residues. Germline V gene lookup returns CDR1 SGHTA and CDR2 FQGNSA. The CDR3 nucleotides read TGTGCCACGGGGAAGCCGGGAGATCCTTACAATGAGCAGTTCTTC. Its protein product is CATGKPGDPYNEQFF. The full variable domain, with the rest looked up from reference TRBV7-2 and TRBJ2-1, is GAGVSQSPSNKVTEKGKDVELRCDPISGHTALYWYRQSLGQGLEFLIYFQGNSAPDKSGLPSDRFSAERTGGSVSTLTIQRTQQEDSAVYLCATGKPGDPYNEQFFGPGTRLTVL.

This chain links TRBV6-2 or TRBV6-3 with TRBJ1-2; 10 bases line up with TRBD1. The CDR3 runs to 16 residues. V trimming: 5 bases; J trimming: 4 bases; junction bases outside the gene matches: 10. CDR1 and CDR2 (germline): MNHEY, SVGEGT. For the CDR3, the DNA is TGTGCCAGCAGTGATCCCGGGACAGGGGAGACCTATGGCTACACCTTC. It specifies CASSDPGTGETYGYTF.

This clonotype was seen a handful of times. V gene TRBV4-3 combines with J gene TRBJ2-1, with D possibly called TRBD1 or TRBD2 (5 bases each). CDR1 is LGHNA, CDR2 YSLEER, per germline. The CDR3 totals 15 residues. Trimming cost V 1 base and J 7 bases, with 14 bases left between them. CDR3 amino acids: CASSQGRGVKNEQFF. The CDR3 DNA sequence: TGCGCCAGCAGCCAAGGTAGGGGAGTAAAGAATGAGCAGTTCTTC.

The CDR3 is CASSVDVSSYEQYF. The CDR3 nucleotides read TGCGCCAGCAGCGTGGACGTTAGCTCCTACGAGCAGTACTTC. The chain joins TRBV5-1 to TRBJ2-7; D remains ambiguous. Per germline, CDR1 SGHRS and CDR2 YFSETQ. There are 14 residues in the CDR3. V dropped 4 bases and J dropped 0 bases, with 11 bases sitting between them.

The chain has TRBV20-1 and TRBJ2-2, with D tentatively TRBD1 (8 bases). V was shortened by 0 bases and J by 6 bases, with 17 bases between the two germline ends. Germline-derived CDR1 and CDR2 are DFQATT and SNEGSKA (reference sequence). This CDR3 comprises 16 residues. The CDR3 reads CSARDGLQGGPGELFF. The CDR3 nucleotides read TGCAGTGCTAGAGATGGCCTACAGGGGGGGCCCGGGGAGCTGTTTTTT.

A few counts support this clonotype. This sequence joins TRBV7-2 and TRBJ2-4, with D maybe TRBD1 (5 bases). This CDR3 has 17 residues. In germline, CDR1 is SGHTA, CDR2 FQGNSA. Trimming removed 4 bases at V and 0 bases at J, with 16 bases between. CDR3 nucleotides: TGTGCCAGCAGCTCCCTATCGCAGGGCCTAGCCAAAAACATTCAGTACTTC. It is translated as CASSSLSQGLAKNIQYF.

The chain uses TRBV4-2 and TRBJ2-6; D unclear. The CDR3 spans 19 residues. In germline, CDR1 is LGHNA, CDR2 YNFKEQ. With 1 base removed from V and 2 bases from J, the gap between germline ends came to 18 bases. The CDR3 DNA reads as TGTGCCAGCAGCCAAGTCAGAACCCTCGGTACCGCTGGGGCCAACGTCCTGACTTTC. Amino acid sequence: CASSQVRTLGTAGANVLTF.

The chain is built from TRBV7-2 and TRBJ2-3, with 8 bases aligning to TRBD2. CDR1 is SGHTA, CDR2 FQGNSA, per germline. Losses at the gene ends were 5 bases for V and 6 bases for J; bases not matched to a gene: 19. The CDR3 spans 18 residues. CDR3 sequence (DNA): TGTGCCAGCAGCCTCGCGATAAAAGCGGGGGATGGGTGGGATACGCAGTATTTT. It specifies CASSLAIKAGDGWDTQYF.

This clonotype turned up a few times. The J gene is TRBJ2-3, the V gene TRBV20-1; a weak D match, TRBD2 (6 bases). V dropped 0 bases and J dropped 5 bases, with 21 bases sitting between them. The CDR3 is made up of 17 amino acids. Germline V gene lookup returns CDR1 DFQATT and CDR2 SNEGSKA (reference sequence). The CDR3 is CSARDASTSRPGDTQYF. As DNA, the CDR3 is TGCAGTGCTAGAGATGCCTCGACTAGTCGCCCCGGAGATACGCAGTATTTT.

This rearrangement joins TRBV20-1 to TRBJ2-6, with 12 bases lining up with TRBD2. CDR3 length: 16 residues. J gave up 4 bases and V 5 bases, and 6 bases lay outside the gene matches. The germline V gene has CDR1 DFQATT and CDR2 SNEGSKA (reference sequence). CDR3 in amino acids: CSASRLAGVGANVLTF. The CDR3 coding sequence is TGCAGTGCTTCCCGACTAGCGGGGGTAGGGGCCAACGTCCTGACTTTC.

This clonotype was observed a handful of times. The rearrangement joins TRBV4-2 to TRBJ2-5; possible D gene TRBD2, 5 bases. Germline V gene data show CDR1 as LGHNA and CDR2 as YNFKEQ. The CDR3 runs 17 residues. The germline V and J ends were trimmed by 1 base and 2 bases, with 17 bases remaining between them. This chain's CDR3 is CASSQGGRAALQETQYF. CDR3 DNA sequence: TGTGCCAGCAGCCAAGGTGGTCGAGCGGCCTTGCAAGAGACCCAGTACTTC.

The chain couples TRBV9 to TRBJ2-7; TRBD1 aligns across 8 bases. The CDR3 spans 14 residues. The ends lost 0 bases at V and 3 bases at J; junction bases unmatched: 2. Per the germline V gene, CDR1 is SGDLS and CDR2 is YYNGEE. The CDR3 is CASSVEQGGYEQYF. Here the CDR3 DNA reads TGTGCCAGCAGCGTAGAACAGGGGGGCTACGAGCAGTACTTC.

The rearrangement uses TRBV6-5 and TRBJ1-2; 7 bases map to TRBD1. In germline, CDR1 is MNHEY, CDR2 SVGAGI. The CDR3 runs to 11 residues. Trimming removed 8 bases from V and 7 bases from J; junction bases left unmatched: 4. CDR3 sequence (DNA): TGTGCCAGCGGACGGGACAGTGGCTACACCTTC. Protein: CASGRDSGYTF.

The sample holds a few counts of this clonotype. The chain recombines TRBV29-1 with TRBJ2-5; D is perhaps TRBD1 (5 bases). The germline gives CDR1 SQVTM, CDR2 ANQGSEA. V lost 2 bases and J lost 5, with 9 bases in between. The CDR3 has 12 residues. The DNA of the CDR3 is TGCAGCGTTGAACAGGGTGCGGAGACCCAGTACTTC. It codes for CSVEQGAETQYF.

This clonotype was seen more than once but under ten times. At one boundary the junction diverges from the germline segment, which might be a read error. CDR3: CSVEEQGKDMQYF. CDR3 nucleotide sequence: TGCAGCGTTGAGGAACAGGGCAAAGATATGCAGTATTTT. The rearrangement uses TRBV29-1 and TRBJ2-3, with D possibly being TRBD1 (6 bases). Looked up from germline, CDR1 is SQVTM and CDR2 is ANQGSEA. The CDR3 consists of 13 residues.

The rearrangement uses TRBV18 and TRBJ2-4, with TRBD1 as a possible D gene (5 bases). V was clipped by 6 bases and J by 5 bases, with 14 bases between them. The germline V gene encodes CDR1 KGHSH and CDR2 LQKENI. The CDR3 is made up of 14 amino acids. The CDR3 loop is CASSTTEDQNIQYF. In DNA, the CDR3 is TGTGCCAGCTCCACGACAGAGGACCAAAACATTCAGTACTTC.

CDR3 residues: CATSDTGQGVEQYF. The CDR3 DNA reads TGTGCCACCAGTGACACCGGACAGGGGGTCGAGCAGTACTTC. V usage is TRBV24-1 and J usage is TRBJ2-7; 10 bases fit TRBD1. Per germline, CDR1 KGHDR and CDR2 SFDVKD. The CDR3 is 14 residues long. Trimming at V came to 4 bases and at J to 6 bases, leaving 5 bases not matched to a gene.

This chain links TRBV25-1 with TRBJ1-2, with D possibly matching TRBD1 (6 bases). Germline CDR1 is MGHDK and CDR2 is SYGVNS. The V and J ends lost 7 bases and 4 bases respectively, with 10 bases between them. The length of the CDR3 is 12 residues. Here the CDR3 DNA reads TGTGCCAGCAATACAGGGATCTATGGCTACACCTTC. Translating gives CASNTGIYGYTF.